These 27 T cell receptor beta chains were sequenced from one sample in a study of PD-1 blockade in classical Hodgkin lymphoma. Libraries were prepared by immunoSEQ multiplex PCR; TCRdb keeps only in-frame clonotypes and omits some of them. Of some 100,000 clones in the sample, roughly 92% are singletons; the top ten hold 2.5% to 3%. Patients all relapsed after autologous stem cell transplantation, and there was variation in brentuximab vedotin exposure. The sequenced sample was peripheral blood mononuclear cells (PBMCs), obtained at baseline. The origin of the receptors is a human donor with classical Hodgkin lymphoma.

The chain employs TRBV10-3 and TRBJ1-1; 7 bases are a match to TRBD1. Germline CDR1 is ENHRY and CDR2 is SYGVKD. CDR3 length equals 14 residues. V lost 3 bases and J lost 7; bases outside the gene matches: 8. CDR3 sequence reads: CAISEGGGPSEAFF. CDR3 coding DNA: TGTGCCATCAGTGAAGGGGGCGGTCCAAGTGAAGCTTTCTTT.

The chain couples TRBV19 to TRBJ2-5; D ambiguous. Germline values: CDR1 LNHDA, CDR2 SQIVND (reference sequence). Trimming cost V 8 bases and J 5 bases, with 21 bases left between them. The CDR3 loop spans 15 amino acids. The CDR3 protein is CASGQFGSARETQYF. CDR3 nucleotide sequence: TGTGCCAGTGGCCAATTTGGTTCCGCCCGGGAGACCCAGTACTTC.

The chain recombines TRBV19 with TRBJ1-2; 8 bases map to TRBD1. The CDR3 spans 13 residues. Looked up from germline, CDR1 is LNHDA and CDR2 is SQIVND (reference sequence). The V gene end was trimmed by 7 bases and the J gene end by 6 bases; junction bases not matched to a gene: 7. CDR3 protein: CASKKTGEDGYTF. The CDR3 coding sequence is TGTGCCAGTAAGAAGACAGGGGAAGATGGCTACACCTTC.

The genes are TRBV5-4 and TRBJ1-2; 10 bases fit TRBD1. The junction had 8 bases not matched to a gene; V was cut back by 4 bases and J by 5 bases. The CDR3 totals 15 residues. Germline CDR1 reads SGHNT; CDR2 reads YYREEE (reference sequence). The CDR3 bases are TGTGCCAGCAGCGACCGGGACAGGGGCATATATGGCTACACCTTC. Amino acids: CASSDRDRGIYGYTF. The full variable domain, completed using reference TRBV5-4 and TRBJ1-2, is ETGVTQSPTHLIKTRGQQVTLRCSSQSGHNTVSWYQQALGQGPQFIFQYYREEENGRGNFPPRFSGLQFPNYSSELNVNALELDDSALYLCASSDRDRGIYGYTFGSGTRLTVV.

The chain uses TRBV25-1 and TRBJ2-7; TRBD1 aligns across 7 bases. The germline V gene has CDR1 MGHDK and CDR2 SYGVNS. The CDR3 totals 14 residues. J lost 0 bases, V lost 6 bases, and 5 bases had no gene match. In nucleotides, the CDR3 is TGTGCCAGCAGCTACGGGGACAGCTCCTACGAGCAGTACTTC. Its protein product is CASSYGDSSYEQYF.

This chain uses TRBV10-3 with TRBJ2-5; possible D gene TRBD1, 5 bases. The CDR3 consists of 13 residues. The V gene's germline CDR1 is ENHRY and CDR2 SYGVKD. V lost 2 bases and J lost 5, with 9 bases in between. Here the CDR3 DNA reads TGTGCCATCAGTGAGGCAGGGTGGGAGACCCAGTACTTC. Its protein product is CAISEAGWETQYF.

The rearrangement links TRBV28 to TRBJ2-2; either TRBD1 or TRBD2 may fit D (6 bases each). Germline V gives CDR1 MDHEN, CDR2 SYDVKM. V was trimmed by 8 bases and J by 7 bases, leaving 20 bases between them. The CDR3 covers 15 residues. The CDR3 region has the DNA TGTGCCAGCTCCTTTATTGTGAGGGGGGTCGGGGAGCTGTTTTTT. Its translation: CASSFIVRGVGELFF.

The genes are TRBV28 and TRBJ2-1; 13 positions match TRBD2. The CDR3 runs to 15 residues. Trimming removed 6 bases from V and 8 bases from J; junction bases left unmatched: 7. CDR1 and CDR2 from the germline V gene are MDHEN and SYDVKM. The chain's CDR3 is CASSRGLAGVDEQFF. The CDR3 DNA is TGTGCCAGCAGCCGTGGACTAGCGGGAGTAGATGAGCAGTTCTTC.

The sample holds one count of this clone. This chain connects TRBV19 to TRBJ2-1; D is perhaps TRBD1 or TRBD2 (5 bases each). There are 16 residues in the CDR3. Germline V gives CDR1 LNHDA, CDR2 SQIVND (reference sequence). V was trimmed by 2 bases and J by 10 bases, leaving 21 bases between them. CDR3 sequence reads: CASSIMREQGRGEQFF. The CDR3 DNA reads TGTGCCAGTAGTATAATGAGGGAGCAGGGAAGGGGAGAGCAGTTCTTC.

This clone was observed a few times. The chain has TRBV14 and TRBJ2-2, with D tentatively TRBD2 (5 bases). Germline V gives CDR1 SGHDN, CDR2 FVKESK. Trimming pared 6 bases from V and 4 bases from J, leaving 9 bases between. This CDR3 contains 13 residues. The CDR3 here is CASRGSGTGELFF. CDR3 DNA: TGTGCCAGCAGGGGGAGCGGCACCGGGGAGCTGTTTTTT.

The rearrangement links TRBV5-1 to TRBJ2-7, with D hard to call. V was shortened by 0 bases and J by 6 bases, with 22 bases between the two germline ends. CDR1 SGHRS and CDR2 YFSETQ come from the germline V gene. The CDR3 covers 17 residues. The DNA of the CDR3 is TGCGCCAGCAGCTTGGATGCCGCAATTCTTTCGGTGAGCGAGCAGTACTTC. It encodes CASSLDAAILSVSEQYF. The full variable domain, completed using reference TRBV5-1 and TRBJ2-7, is KAGVTQTPRYLIKTRGQQVTLSCSPISGHRSVSWYQQTPGQGLQFLFEYFSETQRNKGNFPGRFSGRQFSNSRSEMNVSTLELGDSALYLCASSLDAAILSVSEQYFGPGTRLTVT.

This sequence joins TRBV5-1 and TRBJ1-1; 7 nucleotides match TRBD1. The length of the CDR3 is 18 residues. Germline loops: CDR1 SGHRS, CDR2 YFSETQ. V dropped 4 bases and J dropped 2; count of bases not matched to a gene: 17. DNA of the CDR3: TGCGCCAGCAGCGAGCTAAGACCGGGACAGCTAAGAAACACTGAAGCTTTCTTT. Amino acid sequence: CASSELRPGQLRNTEAFF.

The count of this clone is one. J is TRBJ2-1 and V is TRBV2; 9 bases are shared with TRBD2. V trimming: 3 bases; J trimming: 3 bases; junction bases outside the gene matches: 9. Germline assignment: CDR1 SNHLY and CDR2 FYNNEI. The CDR3 runs to 17 residues. CDR3 sequence: CASSDLTLAGRYNEQFF. The CDR3 region has the DNA TGTGCCAGCAGTGACCTAACTCTAGCGGGGCGCTACAATGAGCAGTTCTTC.

The chain uses TRBV4-1 and TRBJ1-5, with 9 bases matching TRBD1. Germline V lookup: CDR1 MGHRA, CDR2 YSYEKL. The CDR3 extends over 18 amino acids. The junction had 7 bases not matched to a gene; V was cut back by 1 base and J by 0 bases. DNA of the CDR3: TGCGCCAGCAGCCAAGGGGGACAGGGCACATATAGCAATCAGCCCCAGCATTTT. Protein product: CASSQGGQGTYSNQPQHF.

The chain employs TRBV6-1 and TRBJ2-1; TRBD2 aligns across 9 bases. This CDR3 spans 14 amino acids. V was pared by 8 bases and J by 2 bases, with 4 bases of the junction left unmatched. Germline CDR1 MNHNS, CDR2 SASEGT. The CDR3 sequence is CASLPSGAYNEQFF. The CDR3 DNA follows: TGTGCCAGCTTGCCTAGCGGGGCCTACAATGAGCAGTTCTTC.

The chain employs TRBV5-4 and TRBJ1-2; TRBD1 is a possible D gene (5 bases). CDR1 is SGHNT, CDR2 YYREEE, per germline (reference sequence). The CDR3 is 14 amino acids. V dropped 2 bases and J dropped 6 bases, with 14 bases sitting between them. CDR3 DNA: TGTGCCAGCAGCTTTTGGGGACGGGGGGATGGCTACACCTTC. It yields the protein CASSFWGRGDGYTF.

The chain is built from TRBV19 and TRBJ2-7, with 7 bases aligning to TRBD2. CDR1 and CDR2 (germline): LNHDA, SQIVND (reference sequence). This CDR3 has 14 amino acids. Losses at the gene ends were 5 bases for V and 6 bases for J; bases not matched to a gene: 10. CDR3 nucleotides: TGTGCCAGTAGTTTTCGGCGGGAGAGTCGCGAGCAGTACTTC. It codes for CASSFRRESREQYF.

The chain employs TRBV30 and TRBJ1-4; tentative D call: TRBD1 (5 bases). The germline gives CDR1 GTSNPN, CDR2 SVGIG (reference sequence). CDR3 length: 14 residues. The CDR3 sequence is CALERGQGYEKLFF. Written as DNA, the CDR3 is TGTGCTCTCGAGAGGGGTCAGGGTTACGAAAAACTGTTTTTT.

The chain carries TRBV28 and TRBJ2-5; 9 bases line up with TRBD1. Germline CDR1 is MDHEN and CDR2 is SYDVKM. The CDR3 length is 16 residues. V was pared by 3 bases and J by 5 bases, with 10 bases of the junction left unmatched. In nucleotides, the CDR3 is TGTGCCAGCAGTTTGGGGGGACAGGGAATTGACGAGACCCAGTACTTC. This gives the protein CASSLGGQGIDETQYF.

The rearrangement joins TRBV19 to TRBJ1-2, with a weak D call TRBD1 (5 bases). The CDR3 is 12 residues long. Deletions cut 9 bases from V and 3 bases from J, with 11 bases between. Germline CDR1 LNHDA, CDR2 SQIVND (reference sequence). The CDR3 DNA reads as TGTGCCAGCTACGGGACGGACTATGGCTACACCTTC. Protein: CASYGTDYGYTF.

This chain uses TRBV28 with TRBJ1-2; D is unclear. Germline V gives CDR1 MDHEN, CDR2 SYDVKM. Trimming removed 4 bases at V and 0 bases at J, with 18 bases between. The CDR3 spans 17 residues. The CDR3 sequence: CASSSRPGGRTNYGYTF. Written as DNA, the CDR3 is TGTGCCAGCAGTTCCCGCCCCGGCGGACGGACTAACTATGGCTACACCTTC.

The chain carries TRBV30 and TRBJ2-7, with a weak D call TRBD1 (6 bases). The CDR3 sequence is 15 residues long. Germline V gene lookup returns CDR1 GTSNPN and CDR2 SVGIG (reference sequence). V lost 8 bases to trimming and J lost 7 bases, with 27 bases between them. The CDR3 loop is CATEFSEGGQGEQYF. CDR3 in DNA: TGTGCCACCGAGTTCTCCGAAGGGGGTCAGGGTGAGCAGTACTTC.

The chain recombines TRBV15 with TRBJ2-5; D is possibly TRBD1 (6 bases). The CDR3 runs to 16 residues. V dropped 2 bases and J dropped 1 base, with 14 bases sitting between them. CDR1 is LNHNV and CDR2 is YYDKDF in the germline V gene (reference sequence). The CDR3 spells CATSRMRGTLQETQYF. DNA of the CDR3: TGTGCCACCAGCAGAATGAGGGGGACACTCCAAGAGACCCAGTACTTC.

The V and J genes are TRBV29-1 and TRBJ2-3; tentative D call: TRBD1 (7 bases). This CDR3 comprises 14 residues. Germline V gene sequence: CDR1 SQVTM, CDR2 ANQGSEA. The V end lost 6 bases, the J end lost 1 base, and 14 bases lay between the germline ends. CDR3 in amino acids: CSVEGRGGTDTQYF. The CDR3 DNA sequence: TGCAGCGTCGAGGGCAGGGGGGGCACAGATACGCAGTATTTT.

The chain couples TRBV5-4 to TRBJ2-5, with TRBD2 matching over 10 bases. Looked up from germline, CDR1 is SGHNT and CDR2 is YYREEE (reference sequence). The length of the CDR3 is 17 residues. The V segment lost 3 bases and the J segment 9 bases; nucleotides outside the gene matches: 17. As DNA, the CDR3 is TGTGCCAGCAGCTCAGGAGGAGAACTAGCGGGGATTCGGTCCCAGTACTTC. Its protein product is CASSSGGELAGIRSQYF.

This clone was observed a handful of times. V is TRBV30 and J is TRBJ2-3; the D call may be TRBD1 or TRBD2 (6 bases each). Per germline, CDR1 GTSNPN and CDR2 SVGIG (reference sequence). This CDR3 has 15 residues. V was shortened by 2 bases and J by 3 bases, with 15 bases between the two germline ends. For the CDR3, the DNA is TGTGCCTGGAGTCAAGGGGGGCGAGGGACAGATACGCAGTATTTT. Translated, it gives CAWSQGGRGTDTQYF.

The rearrangement uses TRBV6-5 and TRBJ2-3, with no clear D. CDR3 size: 12 residues. The germline CDR1 and CDR2 sequences are MNHEY and SVGAGI. Trimming cost V 0 bases and J 6 bases, with 4 bases left between them. CDR3 region: CASSYSWDTQYF. Here the CDR3 DNA reads TGTGCCAGCAGTTACTCCTGGGATACGCAGTATTTT.